These 27 T cell receptor beta chains came from one sample sequenced in a study of blood T cell repertoires in COVID-19. Some clones are missing from TCRdb's copy, which holds only in-frame ones; the method was immunoSEQ multiplex PCR. This table has about 100,000 clones, about 77% appearing once. Sequenced input: peripheral blood. The receptors here all came from a man aged 65 to 79 with active or convalescent COVID-19.

V and J are TRBV6-5 and TRBJ1-1; a weak D match, TRBD1 (5 bases). Germline V lookup: CDR1 MNHEY, CDR2 SVGAGI. Trimming cost V 2 bases and J 6 bases, with 19 bases left between them. This CDR3 has 16 amino acids. The CDR3, as DNA: TGTGCCAGCAGTTACCGTGGGGGGGTCCCTCGGCCTGAAGCTTTCTTT. Encoded protein: CASSYRGGVPRPEAFF.

The CDR3: CASSYAVQELGGFYEQYF. Written as DNA, the CDR3 is TGTGCCAGCAGTTACGCCGTACAGGAACTCGGGGGTTTCTACGAGCAGTACTTC. The chain recombines TRBV6-2 or TRBV6-3 with TRBJ2-7, with a tentative D call TRBD2 (6 bases). The V gene's germline CDR1 is MNHEY and CDR2 SVGEGT. Trimming cost V 2 bases and J 3 bases, with 23 bases left between them. The CDR3 covers 18 residues.

The rearrangement links TRBV10-2 to TRBJ1-2, with a possible D match to TRBD1 (5 bases). CDR1 is WSHSY, CDR2 SAAADI, per germline. The CDR3 totals 17 residues. Trimming took 7 bases from V and 0 from J, leaving 21 bases between them. CDR3 sequence reads: CASTPRIDSLTNYGYTF. CDR3 nucleotides: TGCGCCAGCACCCCGCGAATCGACAGCCTGACTAACTATGGCTACACCTTC.

The chain combines TRBV6-5 with TRBJ1-5; TRBD1 is a possible D gene (5 bases). Trimming shortened V by 2 bases and J by 6 bases, and 17 bases separated the two germline ends. The V gene's germline CDR1 is MNHEY and CDR2 SVGAGI. The CDR3 has 16 amino acids. The CDR3 DNA is TGTGCCAGCAGTTACGGCGGGACGGTAGGCAGTCAGCCCCAGCATTTT. Translation: CASSYGGTVGSQPQHF.

The chain couples TRBV14 to TRBJ1-1, with TRBD1 matching over 7 bases. The CDR3 spans 13 residues. J lost 4 bases, V lost 8 bases, and 7 bases had no gene match. Germline assignment: CDR1 SGHDN and CDR2 FVKESK. The CDR3 protein is CASGLGQSTEAFF. The CDR3 DNA follows: TGTGCCAGCGGATTGGGACAGTCCACTGAAGCTTTCTTT.

The V and J genes are TRBV5-6 and TRBJ1-2; 7 nucleotides align to TRBD1. Trimming at V came to 4 bases and at J to 3 bases, leaving 15 bases not matched to a gene. Per germline, CDR1 SGHDT and CDR2 YYEEEE. The CDR3 has 17 amino acids. Written as DNA, the CDR3 is TGTGCCAGCAGCGTATATGCGACAGGGAATTCGTACTATGGCTACACCTTC. Amino acid sequence: CASSVYATGNSYYGYTF.

The chain employs TRBV10-3 and TRBJ1-4; maybe TRBD1 (5 bases). With 10 bases removed from V and 4 bases from J, the gap between germline ends came to 16 bases. The length of the CDR3 is 14 residues. From germline, CDR1 is ENHRY and CDR2 SYGVKD. CDR3 residues: CATQLAGGNEKLFF. The CDR3 DNA follows: TGTGCCACCCAGCTAGCCGGGGGTAATGAAAAACTGTTTTTT.

This chain joins TRBV7-2 and TRBJ2-7; D is perhaps TRBD1 (6 bases). The V end was cut by 5 bases, the J end by 0 bases, with 8 bases between. The CDR3 contains 13 residues. Germline-derived CDR1 and CDR2 are SGHTA and FQGNSA. As DNA, the CDR3 is TGTGCCAGCAGCCCGGGACACTCCTACGAGCAGTACTTC. Translated: CASSPGHSYEQYF.

The chain is built from TRBV5-4 and TRBJ2-7, with D perhaps matching TRBD1 (7 bases). CDR1 is SGHNT and CDR2 is YYREEE in the germline V gene (reference sequence). The CDR3 sequence is 14 residues long. V lost 2 bases and J 2 bases, leaving 11 bases between the germline ends. CDR3 in DNA: TGTGCCAGCAGCTTCCAGGGGGGCGCCTACGAGCAGTACTTC. Amino acids: CASSFQGGAYEQYF.

The chain joins TRBV20-1 to TRBJ1-2; 10 bases match TRBD1. The CDR3 sequence is 11 residues long. Germline V CDR1 and CDR2: DFQATT, SNEGSKA (reference sequence). The CDR3 sequence is CSGTGDYGYTF. The CDR3 DNA reads TGCAGCGGGACAGGGGACTATGGCTACACCTTC.

The rearrangement links TRBV21-1 to TRBJ1-2. TRBV21-1 is termed a pseudogene. The CDR3 runs to 9 residues. The CDR3 loop is CAPRRGDTF. Written as DNA, the CDR3 is TGTGCCCCCCGGCGGGGGGACACCTTC.

The chain employs TRBV6-5 and TRBJ1-1; TRBD1 might be the D (6 bases). From germline, CDR1 is MNHEY and CDR2 SVGAGI. V lost 0 bases to trimming and J lost 2 bases, with 7 bases between them. This CDR3 spans 14 amino acids. CDR3 bases: TGTGCCAGCAGTTACTCAGGGGGTAACACTGAAGCTTTCTTT. Its translation: CASSYSGGNTEAFF.

This clone was seen only a few times. V gene TRBV5-4 combines with J gene TRBJ1-2, with D unclear. The V end was cut by 0 bases, the J end by 5 bases, with 8 bases between. The CDR3 contains 13 residues. In germline, CDR1 is SGHNT, CDR2 YYREEE (reference sequence). CDR3 bases: TGTGCCAGCAGCTTGGGCAGGAATTATGGCTACACCTTC. Translating gives CASSLGRNYGYTF.

The chain combines TRBV30 with TRBJ1-4; D is ambiguous. Trimming removed 3 bases at V and 3 bases at J, with 11 bases between. Germline values: CDR1 GTSNPN, CDR2 SVGIG (reference sequence). This CDR3 has 14 residues. DNA of the CDR3: TGTGCCTGGAGATCCCCTAGACCTAATGAAAAACTGTTTTTT. Residues: CAWRSPRPNEKLFF.

V and J are TRBV5-4 and TRBJ2-1; TRBD1 might be the D (5 bases). The CDR3 is made up of 12 amino acids. Germline assignment: CDR1 SGHNT and CDR2 YYREEE (reference sequence). Trimming removed 2 bases at V and 10 bases at J, with 10 bases between. The CDR3 DNA follows: TGTGCCAGCAGCTTCCCAGGGCGGGAGCAGTTCTTC. Translated, it gives CASSFPGREQFF.

The chain uses TRBV19 and TRBJ1-5, with D unclear. Per the germline V gene, CDR1 is LNHDA and CDR2 is SQIVND (reference sequence). CDR3 length equals 17 residues. Trimming pared 5 bases from V and 0 bases from J, leaving 17 bases between. CDR3 sequence: CASSDYGNRYSNQPQHF. CDR3 nucleotides: TGTGCCAGTAGTGACTACGGGAATCGATATAGCAATCAGCCCCAGCATTTT. The whole variable domain, remainder taken from reference TRBV19 and TRBJ1-5, is DGGITQSPKYLFRKEGQNVTLSCEQNLNHDAMYWYRQDPGQGLRLIYYSQIVNDFQKGDIAEGYSVSREKKESFPLTVTSAQKNPTAFYLCASSDYGNRYSNQPQHFGDGTRLSIL.

CDR3 bases: TGTGCCATCAGGGTATGGACAGGGACGGACGGGGAGCTGTTTTTT. Translated, it gives CAIRVWTGTDGELFF. The chain couples TRBV10-3 to TRBJ2-2; 8 bases match TRBD1. The J segment lost 7 bases and the V segment lost 6 bases, leaving 10 bases of the junction unmatched. Looked up from germline, CDR1 is ENHRY and CDR2 is SYGVKD. The CDR3 totals 15 residues.

The chain is built from TRBV5-1 and TRBJ1-4; D is undetermined. This CDR3 region has 15 residues. The germline V gene has CDR1 SGHRS and CDR2 YFSETQ. V lost 0 bases and J 2 bases, leaving 8 bases between the germline ends. CDR3 DNA: TGCGCCAGCAGCTTGGACGGGTCGACTAATGAAAAACTGTTTTTT. Translating it yields CASSLDGSTNEKLFF.

The rearrangement links TRBV30 to TRBJ1-6; D is possibly TRBD1 (5 bases). The ends were cut back, 5 bases at V and 9 bases at J, with 11 bases in the middle. The length of the CDR3 is 12 residues. In germline, CDR1 is GTSNPN, CDR2 SVGIG (reference sequence). The CDR3 sequence is CAWAQGGSPLHF. The CDR3 coding sequence is TGTGCCTGGGCCCAGGGTGGTTCACCCCTCCACTTT.

J is TRBJ2-7 and V is TRBV28, with unresolved D. The CDR3 has 11 residues. The V gene's germline CDR1 is MDHEN and CDR2 SYDVKM. V shed 7 bases and J shed 3 bases, with 7 bases lying between them. The CDR3 DNA sequence: TGTGCCAGCAACAGTCACTACGAGCAGTACTTC. This encodes CASNSHYEQYF. Based on the CDR3 plus reference TRBV28 and TRBJ2-7, the full variable domain is DVKVTQSSRYLVKRTGEKVFLECVQDMDHENMFWYRQDPGLGLRLIYFSYDVKMKEKGDIPEGYSVSREKKERFSLILESASTNQTSMYLCASNSHYEQYFGPGTRLTVT.

This clone was recorded only once. The chain employs TRBV28 and TRBJ1-4; TRBD1 matches 7 bases. The CDR3 loop spans 16 amino acids. The germline CDR1 and CDR2 sequences are MDHEN and SYDVKM. The ends lost 4 bases at V and 7 bases at J; junction bases unmatched: 12. This CDR3 is CASSSPGRTGGEKLFF. The CDR3 coding sequence is TGTGCCAGCAGTTCCCCAGGGCGGACAGGAGGTGAAAAACTGTTTTTT. The full variable domain, completed using reference TRBV28 and TRBJ1-4, is DVKVTQSSRYLVKRTGEKVFLECVQDMDHENMFWYRQDPGLGLRLIYFSYDVKMKEKGDIPEGYSVSREKKERFSLILESASTNQTSMYLCASSSPGRTGGEKLFFGSGTQLSVL.

The genes are TRBV18 and TRBJ2-3; 15 bases align to TRBD2. Losses at the gene ends were 6 bases for V and 4 bases for J; bases not matched to a gene: 5. The CDR3 is 16 amino acids. Germline values: CDR1 KGHSH, CDR2 LQKENI. The CDR3 is CASSWTSGRAADTQYF. CDR3 nucleotides: TGTGCCAGCTCGTGGACTAGCGGGAGGGCCGCAGATACGCAGTATTTT.

The V and J genes are TRBV5-4 and TRBJ2-1; tentative D call: TRBD2 (5 bases). The CDR3 is 13 residues long. The V gene's germline CDR1 is SGHNT and CDR2 YYREEE (reference sequence). With 3 bases removed from V and 7 bases from J, the gap between germline ends came to 11 bases. As DNA, the CDR3 is TGTGCCAGCAGCTCGCCGGAGCGGAATGAGCAGTTCTTC. The encoded protein is CASSSPERNEQFF.

CDR3 region: CASSARSSGNTIYF. Here the CDR3 DNA reads TGTGCCAGCAGTGCCCGGAGCTCTGGAAACACCATATATTTT. The chain recombines TRBV2 with TRBJ1-3; D gene unclear. Germline V gene sequence: CDR1 SNHLY, CDR2 FYNNEI. The V gene lost 4 bases and the J gene lost 0 bases, with 7 bases spanning the gap. The CDR3 loop spans 14 amino acids.

At least ten counts were recorded for this clone. The chain has TRBV5-4 and TRBJ1-1, with D uncertain. This CDR3 region has 13 residues. V lost 0 bases and J lost 5, with 8 bases in between. Germline loops: CDR1 SGHNT, CDR2 YYREEE (reference sequence). CDR3 DNA: TGTGCCAGCAGCTTGGATTTCGGTACTGAAGCTTTCTTT. Translated, it gives CASSLDFGTEAFF.

The chain uses TRBV28 and TRBJ1-1; a possible D gene is TRBD1 (5 bases). The CDR3 is 14 amino acids. Trimming cost V 6 bases and J 1 base, with 12 bases left between them. The germline gives CDR1 MDHEN, CDR2 SYDVKM. CDR3 in DNA: TGTGCCAGCAGGTCCCTCCAGGGGAACACTGAAGCTTTCTTT. Protein: CASRSLQGNTEAFF.

The chain uses TRBV19 and TRBJ2-1, with 10 bases matching TRBD2. This CDR3 is 16 amino acids long. V was clipped by 0 bases and J by 4 bases; unmatched bases: 3. Germline V CDR1 and CDR2: LNHDA, SQIVND (reference sequence). The CDR3 DNA follows: TGTGCCAGTAGTATAGATCAAGCGGGAGGGTACAATGAGCAGTTCTTC. Protein product: CASSIDQAGGYNEQFF.